This TCR beta chain was captured in a study of cytomegalovirus exposure and HLA in healthy donors. Whole-study findings and limits: Judged likely to be a sequencing artifact was a cluster of highly shared sequence variants. Analysis was carried out at a later point, and it linked a missense DCLRE1C variant to TCR beta V- and J-gene trimming. It was reported in a later analysis that an Asian-associated ancestry cluster showed fewer N-insertions than the approximately 670-donor mean.

As regards this clone: The antigen remains unidentified.

In the PCR, 60 Vbeta and 13 Jbeta primers were used. Sequenced by immunoSEQ multiplex PCR; TCRdb stores in-frame clones only, minus some. The table records around 80,000 clones, approximately 65% of them present only once. The CDR3 length is 14 residues. V was clipped by 2 bases and J by 3 bases, with 10 bases between them. CDR1 is KGHSH and CDR2 is LQKENI in the germline V gene. The chain joins TRBV18 to TRBJ1-1; tentatively, D is TRBD1 (6 bases). Sequencing used PBMCs. This receptor was identified in a male donor in good health and CMV-seropositive. The CDR3 reads CASSPIKGDTEAFF. CDR3 DNA sequence: TGTGCCAGCTCACCAATAAAGGGGGACACTGAAGCTTTCTTT.